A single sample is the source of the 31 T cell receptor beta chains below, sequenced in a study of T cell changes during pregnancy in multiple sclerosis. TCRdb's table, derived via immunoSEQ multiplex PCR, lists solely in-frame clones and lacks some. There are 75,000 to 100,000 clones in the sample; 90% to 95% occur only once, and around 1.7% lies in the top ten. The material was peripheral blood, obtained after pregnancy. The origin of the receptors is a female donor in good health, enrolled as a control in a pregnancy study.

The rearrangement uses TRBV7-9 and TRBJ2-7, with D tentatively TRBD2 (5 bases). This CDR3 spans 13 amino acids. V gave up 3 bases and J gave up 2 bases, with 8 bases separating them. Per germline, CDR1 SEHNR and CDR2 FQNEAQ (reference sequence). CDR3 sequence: CASSLPGTYEQYF. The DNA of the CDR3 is TGTGCCAGCAGCTTGCCGGGAACCTACGAGCAGTACTTC.

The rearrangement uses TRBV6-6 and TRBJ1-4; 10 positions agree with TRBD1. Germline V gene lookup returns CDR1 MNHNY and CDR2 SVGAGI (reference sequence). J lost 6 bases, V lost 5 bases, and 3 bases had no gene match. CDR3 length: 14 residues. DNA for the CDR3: TGTGCCAGCAGTAAAGGACAGGGGGATGAAAAACTGTTTTTT. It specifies CASSKGQGDEKLFF.

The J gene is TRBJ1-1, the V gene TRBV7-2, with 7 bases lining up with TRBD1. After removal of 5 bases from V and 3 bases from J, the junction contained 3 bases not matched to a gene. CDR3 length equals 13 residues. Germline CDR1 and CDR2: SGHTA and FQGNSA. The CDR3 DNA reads TGTGCCAGCAGCACCGACAGGGACACTGAAGCTTTCTTT. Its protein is CASSTDRDTEAFF. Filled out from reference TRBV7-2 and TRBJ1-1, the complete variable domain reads GAGVSQSPSNKVTEKGKDVELRCDPISGHTALYWYRQSLGQGLEFLIYFQGNSAPDKSGLPSDRFSAERTGGSVSTLTIQRTQQEDSAVYLCASSTDRDTEAFFGQGTRLTVV.

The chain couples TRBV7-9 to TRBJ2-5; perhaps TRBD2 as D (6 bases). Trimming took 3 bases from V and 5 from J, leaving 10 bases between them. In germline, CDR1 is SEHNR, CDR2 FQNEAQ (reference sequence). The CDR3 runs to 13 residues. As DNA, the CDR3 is TGTGCCAGCAGCTTCTCTAGCGCGGAGACCCAGTACTTC. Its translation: CASSFSSAETQYF.

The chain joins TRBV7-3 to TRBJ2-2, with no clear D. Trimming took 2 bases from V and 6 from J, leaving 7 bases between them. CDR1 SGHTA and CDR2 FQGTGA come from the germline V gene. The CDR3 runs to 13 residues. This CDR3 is CASSLEFAGELFF. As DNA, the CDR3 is TGTGCCAGCAGCTTAGAGTTCGCCGGGGAGCTGTTTTTT.

The CDR3 spells CASNRDRGRDGYTF. As DNA, the CDR3 is TGTGCCAGCAACCGGGACAGGGGGCGCGATGGCTACACCTTC. This chain uses TRBV19 with TRBJ1-2, with TRBD1 matching 12 bases. V shed 9 bases, J shed 6 bases, and the junction held 8 bases outside the gene matches. The germline V gene encodes CDR1 LNHDA and CDR2 SQIVND (reference sequence). The CDR3 is made up of 14 amino acids.

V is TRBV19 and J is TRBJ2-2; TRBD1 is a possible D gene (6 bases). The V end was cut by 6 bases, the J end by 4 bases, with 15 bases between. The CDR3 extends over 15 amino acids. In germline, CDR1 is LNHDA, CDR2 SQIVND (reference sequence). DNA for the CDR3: TGTGCCAGTAGCACCGGGACAAGGGCCACCGGGGAGCTGTTTTTT. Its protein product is CASSTGTRATGELFF.

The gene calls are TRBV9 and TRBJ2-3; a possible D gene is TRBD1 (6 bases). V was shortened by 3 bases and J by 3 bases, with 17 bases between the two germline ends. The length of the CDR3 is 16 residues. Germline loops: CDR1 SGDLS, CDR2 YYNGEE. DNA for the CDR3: TGTGCCAGCAGCGCCTTAGGGGTGCAGGGGACAGATACGCAGTATTTT. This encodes CASSALGVQGTDTQYF.

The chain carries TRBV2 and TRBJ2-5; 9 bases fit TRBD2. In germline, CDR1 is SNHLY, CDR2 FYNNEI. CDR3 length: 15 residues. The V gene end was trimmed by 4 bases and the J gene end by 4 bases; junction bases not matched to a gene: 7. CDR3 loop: CASSVGRGGGETQYF. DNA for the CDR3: TGTGCCAGCAGTGTGGGGCGGGGGGGAGGAGAGACCCAGTACTTC.

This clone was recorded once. For the CDR3, the DNA is TGCGCCAGCAGCCCTCTTGAGTACAATGAGCAGTTCTTC. This gives the protein CASSPLEYNEQFF. The V gene is TRBV4-3, the J gene TRBJ2-1; D gene unclear. The CDR3 sequence is 13 residues long. In germline, CDR1 is LGHNA, CDR2 YSLEER. Trimming pared 4 bases from V and 4 bases from J, leaving 8 bases between.

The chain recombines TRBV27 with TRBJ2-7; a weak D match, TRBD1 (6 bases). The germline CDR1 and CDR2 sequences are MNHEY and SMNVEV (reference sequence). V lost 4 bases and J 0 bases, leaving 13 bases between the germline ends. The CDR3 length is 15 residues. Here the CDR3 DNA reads TGTGCCAGCAGTTATTCAGGGGCCAGCTCCTACGAGCAGTACTTC. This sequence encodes CASSYSGASSYEQYF.

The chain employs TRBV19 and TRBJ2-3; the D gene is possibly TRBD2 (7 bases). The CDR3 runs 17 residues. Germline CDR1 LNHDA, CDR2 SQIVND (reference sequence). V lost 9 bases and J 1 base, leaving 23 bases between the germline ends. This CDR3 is CARPILGGRVGTDTQYF. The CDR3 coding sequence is TGTGCCAGGCCGATACTCGGGGGGCGAGTGGGCACAGATACGCAGTATTTT.

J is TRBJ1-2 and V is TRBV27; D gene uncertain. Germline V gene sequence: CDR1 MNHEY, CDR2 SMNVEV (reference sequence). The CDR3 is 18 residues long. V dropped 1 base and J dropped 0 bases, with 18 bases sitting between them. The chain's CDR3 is CASSLFSHADGTNYGYTF. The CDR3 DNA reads TGTGCCAGCAGTTTATTCTCCCATGCCGACGGGACTAACTATGGCTACACCTTC.

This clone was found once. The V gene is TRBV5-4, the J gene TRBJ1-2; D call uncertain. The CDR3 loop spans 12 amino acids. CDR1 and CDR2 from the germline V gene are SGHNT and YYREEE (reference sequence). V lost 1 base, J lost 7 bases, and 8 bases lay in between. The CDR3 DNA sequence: TGTGCCAGCAGCTTGAGAGGAGGTGGCTACACCTTC. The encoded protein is CASSLRGGGYTF. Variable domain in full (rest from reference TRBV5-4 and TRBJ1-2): ETGVTQSPTHLIKTRGQQVTLRCSSQSGHNTVSWYQQALGQGPQFIFQYYREEENGRGNFPPRFSGLQFPNYSSELNVNALELDDSALYLCASSLRGGGYTFGSGTRLTVV.

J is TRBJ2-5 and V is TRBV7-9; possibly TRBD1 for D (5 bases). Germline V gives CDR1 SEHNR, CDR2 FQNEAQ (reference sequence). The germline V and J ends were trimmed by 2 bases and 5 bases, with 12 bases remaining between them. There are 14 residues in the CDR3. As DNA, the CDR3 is TGTGCCAGCAGCTTATCCCCAGGGTACGAGACCCAGTACTTC. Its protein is CASSLSPGYETQYF. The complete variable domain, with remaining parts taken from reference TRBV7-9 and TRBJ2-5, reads DTGVSQNPRHKITKRGQNVTFRCDPISEHNRLYWYRQTLGQGPEFLTYFQNEAQLEKSRLLSDRFSAERPKGSFSTLEIQRTEQGDSAMYLCASSLSPGYETQYFGPGTRLLVL.

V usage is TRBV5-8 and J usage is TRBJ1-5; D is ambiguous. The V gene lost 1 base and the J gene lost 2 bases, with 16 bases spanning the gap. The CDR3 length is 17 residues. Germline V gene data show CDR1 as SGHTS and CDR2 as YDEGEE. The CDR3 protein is CASSLPDWAMGNQPQHF. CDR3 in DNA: TGTGCCAGCAGCTTGCCGGATTGGGCGATGGGCAATCAGCCCCAGCATTTT.

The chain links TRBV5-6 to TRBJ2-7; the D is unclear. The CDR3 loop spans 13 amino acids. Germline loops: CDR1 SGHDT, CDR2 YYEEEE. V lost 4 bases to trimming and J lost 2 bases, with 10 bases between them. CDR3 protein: CASSPRPTYEQYF. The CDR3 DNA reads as TGTGCCAGCAGCCCCAGGCCTACCTACGAGCAGTACTTC.

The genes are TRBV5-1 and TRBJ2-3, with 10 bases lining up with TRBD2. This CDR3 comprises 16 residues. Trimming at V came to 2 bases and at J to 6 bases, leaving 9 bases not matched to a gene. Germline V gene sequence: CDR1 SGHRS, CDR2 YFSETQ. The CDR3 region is CASSLAKAGGHDTQYF. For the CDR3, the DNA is TGCGCCAGCAGCTTAGCGAAAGCGGGGGGGCACGATACGCAGTATTTT.

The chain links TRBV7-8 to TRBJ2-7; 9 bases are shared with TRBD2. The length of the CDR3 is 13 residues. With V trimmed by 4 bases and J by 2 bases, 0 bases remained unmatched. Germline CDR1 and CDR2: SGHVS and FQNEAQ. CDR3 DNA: TGTGCCAGCAGCTCTAGCGGGACCTACGAGCAGTACTTC. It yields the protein CASSSSGTYEQYF.

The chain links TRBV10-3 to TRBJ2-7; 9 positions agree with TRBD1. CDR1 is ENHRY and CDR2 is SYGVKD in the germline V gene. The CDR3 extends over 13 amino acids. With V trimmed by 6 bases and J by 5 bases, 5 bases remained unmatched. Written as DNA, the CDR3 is TGTGCCATCAGGGACAGGGGAGGCCACGAGCAGTACTTC. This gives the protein CAIRDRGGHEQYF.

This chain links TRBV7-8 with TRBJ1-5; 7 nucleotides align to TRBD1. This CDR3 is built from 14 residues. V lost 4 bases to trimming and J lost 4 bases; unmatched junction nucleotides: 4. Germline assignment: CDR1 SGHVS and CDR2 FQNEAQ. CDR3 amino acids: CASSWGQPNQPQHF. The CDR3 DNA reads TGTGCCAGCAGCTGGGGACAGCCGAATCAGCCCCAGCATTTT.

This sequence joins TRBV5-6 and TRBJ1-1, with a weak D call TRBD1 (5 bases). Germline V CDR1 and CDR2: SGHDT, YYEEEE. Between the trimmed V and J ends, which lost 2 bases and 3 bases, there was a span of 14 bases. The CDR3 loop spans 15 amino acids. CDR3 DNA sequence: TGTGCCAGCAGCTTCCGGAACAGACAGTACACTGAAGCTTTCTTT. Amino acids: CASSFRNRQYTEAFF.

The CDR3 reads CASSLIGASNTEAFF. The CDR3 DNA follows: TGTGCCAGCAGCTTAATAGGGGCAAGTAACACTGAAGCTTTCTTT. V is TRBV11-2 and J is TRBJ1-1; D possibly corresponds to TRBD1 (5 bases). The V and J ends lost 2 bases and 2 bases respectively, with 12 bases between them. This CDR3 has 15 residues. Per germline, CDR1 SGHAT and CDR2 FQNNGV.

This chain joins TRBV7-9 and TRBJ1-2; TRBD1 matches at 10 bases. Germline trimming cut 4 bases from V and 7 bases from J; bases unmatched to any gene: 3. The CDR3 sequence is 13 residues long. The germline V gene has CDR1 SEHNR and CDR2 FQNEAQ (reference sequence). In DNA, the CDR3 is TGTGCCAGCAGCTCAGGGACAGGGGCTGGCTACACCTTC. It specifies CASSSGTGAGYTF.

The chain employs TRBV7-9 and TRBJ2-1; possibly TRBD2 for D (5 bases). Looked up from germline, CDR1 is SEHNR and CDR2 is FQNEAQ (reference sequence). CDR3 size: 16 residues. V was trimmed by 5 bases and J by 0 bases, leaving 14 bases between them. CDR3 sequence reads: CASSVPLSGSYNEQFF. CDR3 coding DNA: TGTGCCAGCAGCGTCCCCCTCAGCGGCTCCTACAATGAGCAGTTCTTC. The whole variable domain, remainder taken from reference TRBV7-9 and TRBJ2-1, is DTGVSQNPRHKITKRGQNVTFRCDPISEHNRLYWYRQTLGQGPEFLTYFQNEAQLEKSRLLSDRFSAERPKGSFSTLEIQRTEQGDSAMYLCASSVPLSGSYNEQFFGPGTRLTVL.

The CDR3 DNA sequence: TGCGCCAGCAGCGGGGGACAGGGGCTGGAGACTGAAGCTTTCTTT. It codes for CASSGGQGLETEAFF. The rearrangement joins TRBV5-1 to TRBJ1-1; 10 bases map to TRBD1. J gave up 5 bases and V 4 bases, and 8 bases lay outside the gene matches. The CDR3 has 15 residues. Germline loops: CDR1 SGHRS, CDR2 YFSETQ.

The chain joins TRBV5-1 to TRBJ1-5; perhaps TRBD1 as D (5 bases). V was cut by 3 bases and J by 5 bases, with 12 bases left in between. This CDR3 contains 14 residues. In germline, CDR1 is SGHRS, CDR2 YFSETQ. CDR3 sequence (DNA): TGCGCCAGCAGCTGGGGGGGGGTGGATCAGCCCCAGCATTTT. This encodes CASSWGGVDQPQHF.

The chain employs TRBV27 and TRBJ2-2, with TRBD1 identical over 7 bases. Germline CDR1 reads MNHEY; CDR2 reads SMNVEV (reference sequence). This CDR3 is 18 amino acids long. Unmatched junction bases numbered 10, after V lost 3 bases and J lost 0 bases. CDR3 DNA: TGTGCCAGCAGTTTTTTCACAGGGGCGCGCGCGAACACCGGGGAGCTGTTTTTT. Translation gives CASSFFTGARANTGELFF.

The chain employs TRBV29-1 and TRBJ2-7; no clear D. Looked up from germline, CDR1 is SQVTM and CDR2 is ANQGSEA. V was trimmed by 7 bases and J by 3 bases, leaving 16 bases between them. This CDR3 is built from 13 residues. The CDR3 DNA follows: TGCAGCGCCACTCTAGGAATAGGCTACGAGCAGTACTTC. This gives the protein CSATLGIGYEQYF.

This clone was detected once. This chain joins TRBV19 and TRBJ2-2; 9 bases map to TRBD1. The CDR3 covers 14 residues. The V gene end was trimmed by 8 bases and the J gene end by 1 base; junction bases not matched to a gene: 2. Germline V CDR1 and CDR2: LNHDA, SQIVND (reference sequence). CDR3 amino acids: CASRTGENTGELFF. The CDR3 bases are TGTGCCAGTCGGACAGGGGAGAACACCGGGGAGCTGTTTTTT.

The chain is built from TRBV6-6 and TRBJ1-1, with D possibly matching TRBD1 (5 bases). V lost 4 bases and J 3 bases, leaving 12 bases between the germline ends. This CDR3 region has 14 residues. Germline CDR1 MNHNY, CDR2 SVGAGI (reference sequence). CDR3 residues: CASSWEGGDTEAFF. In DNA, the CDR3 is TGTGCCAGCAGTTGGGAGGGAGGGGACACTGAAGCTTTCTTT.